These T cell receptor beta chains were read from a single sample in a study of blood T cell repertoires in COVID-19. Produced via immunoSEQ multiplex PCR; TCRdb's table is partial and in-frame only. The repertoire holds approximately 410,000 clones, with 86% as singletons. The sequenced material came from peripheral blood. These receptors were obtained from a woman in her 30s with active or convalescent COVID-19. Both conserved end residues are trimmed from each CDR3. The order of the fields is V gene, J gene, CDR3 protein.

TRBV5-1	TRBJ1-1	ASNLGQGLATEAF
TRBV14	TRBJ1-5	ASSPTGNQPQH
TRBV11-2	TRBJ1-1	ASSYGGTEAF
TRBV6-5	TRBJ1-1	ASGQQGNTEAF
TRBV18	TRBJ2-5	ASSHGPAGETQY
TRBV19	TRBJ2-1	ASSGGSSYNEQF
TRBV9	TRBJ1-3	ASSVDPGNSGNTIY
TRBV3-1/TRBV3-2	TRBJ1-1	ASSHRQLQNTEAF
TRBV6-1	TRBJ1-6	ASREVGDGSPLH
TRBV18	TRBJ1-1	ASSPPKGVGPNTEAF
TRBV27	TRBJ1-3	ASSPLSPGQGSSGNTIY
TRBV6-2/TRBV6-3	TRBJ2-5	ASSRTSGGGQETQY
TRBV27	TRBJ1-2	ASSLGQNNYGYT
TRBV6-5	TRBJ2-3	ASRQTDTQY
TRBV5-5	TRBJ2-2	ASRTSGTSGGAGAGELF
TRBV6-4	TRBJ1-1	ASSAVRTEAF
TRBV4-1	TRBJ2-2	ASSKTSGGASGELF
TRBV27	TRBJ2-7	ASSRGTRGYEQY
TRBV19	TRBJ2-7	ASSIGGGEQY
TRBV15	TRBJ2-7	ATSRILALKSEGEQY
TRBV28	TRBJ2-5	ASRQDTQETQY
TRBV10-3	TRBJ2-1	AAESGTGNNEQF
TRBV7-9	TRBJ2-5	ASSFSPELQY
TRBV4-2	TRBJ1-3	ASSQGDRDSGNTIY
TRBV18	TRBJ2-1	ASSRGTSDSNEQF
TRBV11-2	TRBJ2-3	ASSPTLSTDTQY
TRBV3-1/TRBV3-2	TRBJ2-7	ASSKRLAGLYEQY
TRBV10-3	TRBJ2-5	AISESTGYPTNQETQY
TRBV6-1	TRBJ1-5	ASSEAAQLNQPQH
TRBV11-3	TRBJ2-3	ASRGQGTDTQY
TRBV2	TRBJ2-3	ASKLIETDTQY
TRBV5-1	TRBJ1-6	ASSLQTDSPLH
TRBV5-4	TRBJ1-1	ASSLEEGLNTEAF
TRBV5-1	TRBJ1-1	ASSYGQNTEAF
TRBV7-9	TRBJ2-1	ASSFRQGGSYNEQF
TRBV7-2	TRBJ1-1	ASSTPMQVGS
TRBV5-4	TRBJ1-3	ASSLRQGTGGNTIY
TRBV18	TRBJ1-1	ASSTGGENTEAF
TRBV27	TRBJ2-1	ASSLRTDNEQF
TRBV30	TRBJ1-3	AWSPDSRRAIY
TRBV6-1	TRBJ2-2	ASSEVDRDTGELF
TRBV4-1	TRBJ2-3	ASSQASSTDTQY
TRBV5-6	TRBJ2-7	ASSLTIYEQY
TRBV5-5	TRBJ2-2	ASSLVQGANTGELF
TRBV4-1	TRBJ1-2	ASSQNPGALYGYT
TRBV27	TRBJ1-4	ASRRTGMREKLF
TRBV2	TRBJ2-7	ASALSRGYEQY
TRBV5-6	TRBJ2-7	ASSPSIEGLAGVPYEQY
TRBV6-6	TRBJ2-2	ASCSGGANTGELF
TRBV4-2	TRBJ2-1	ASSQERTGNEQF
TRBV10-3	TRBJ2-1	AISESGHQGRNEQF
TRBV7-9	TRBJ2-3	ASSLESSTTDTQY
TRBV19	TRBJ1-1	ASTPGQGFTEAF